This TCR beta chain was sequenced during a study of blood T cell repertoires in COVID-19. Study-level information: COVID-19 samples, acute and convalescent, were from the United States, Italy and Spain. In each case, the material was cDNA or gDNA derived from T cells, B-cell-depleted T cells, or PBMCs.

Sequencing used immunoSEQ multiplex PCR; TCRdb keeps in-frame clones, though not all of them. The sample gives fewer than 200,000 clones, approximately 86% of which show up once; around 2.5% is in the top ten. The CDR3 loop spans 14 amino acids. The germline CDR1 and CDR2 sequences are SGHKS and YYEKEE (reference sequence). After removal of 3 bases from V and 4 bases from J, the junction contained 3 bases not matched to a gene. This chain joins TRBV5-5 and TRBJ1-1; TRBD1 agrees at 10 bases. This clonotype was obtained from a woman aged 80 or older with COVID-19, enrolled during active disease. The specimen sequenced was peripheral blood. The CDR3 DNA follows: TGTGCCAGCAGCTGGACAGGGGGGAGCACTGAAGCTTTCTTT. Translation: CASSWTGGSTEAFF.